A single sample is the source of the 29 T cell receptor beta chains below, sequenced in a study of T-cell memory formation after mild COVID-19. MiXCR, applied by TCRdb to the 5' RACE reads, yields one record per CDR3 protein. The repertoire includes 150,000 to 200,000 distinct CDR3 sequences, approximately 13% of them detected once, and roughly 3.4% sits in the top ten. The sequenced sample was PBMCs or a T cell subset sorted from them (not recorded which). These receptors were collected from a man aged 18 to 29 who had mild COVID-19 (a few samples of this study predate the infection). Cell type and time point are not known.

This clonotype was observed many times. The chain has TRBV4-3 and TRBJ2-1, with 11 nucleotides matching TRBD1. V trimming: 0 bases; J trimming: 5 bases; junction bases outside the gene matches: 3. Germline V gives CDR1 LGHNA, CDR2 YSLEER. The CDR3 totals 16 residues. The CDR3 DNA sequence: TGCGCCAGCAGCCAAGAAGGACAGGGGGCTAACAATGAGCAGTTCTTC. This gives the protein CASSQEGQGANNEQFF.

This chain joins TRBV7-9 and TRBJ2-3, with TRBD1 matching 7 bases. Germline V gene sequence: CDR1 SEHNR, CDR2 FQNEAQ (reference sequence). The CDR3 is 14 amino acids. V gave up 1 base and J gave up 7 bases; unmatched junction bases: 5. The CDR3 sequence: CASSLGRQGYTQYF. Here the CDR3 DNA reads TGTGCCAGCAGCTTAGGCCGACAGGGATATACGCAGTATTTT.

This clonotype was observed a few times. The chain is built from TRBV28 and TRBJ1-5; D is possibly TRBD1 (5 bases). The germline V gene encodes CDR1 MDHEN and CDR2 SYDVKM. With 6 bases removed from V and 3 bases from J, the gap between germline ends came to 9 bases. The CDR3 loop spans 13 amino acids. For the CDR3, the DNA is TGTGCCAGCAGGGGACTCCACAATCAGCCCCAGCATTTT. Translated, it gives CASRGLHNQPQHF.

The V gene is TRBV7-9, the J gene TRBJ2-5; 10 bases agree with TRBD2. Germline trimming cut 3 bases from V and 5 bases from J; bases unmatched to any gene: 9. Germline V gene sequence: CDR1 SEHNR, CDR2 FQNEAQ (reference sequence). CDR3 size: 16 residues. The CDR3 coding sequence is TGTGCCAGCAGCTTTTGGAGCGGGGGGGCCCGGGAGACCCAGTACTTC. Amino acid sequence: CASSFWSGGARETQYF.

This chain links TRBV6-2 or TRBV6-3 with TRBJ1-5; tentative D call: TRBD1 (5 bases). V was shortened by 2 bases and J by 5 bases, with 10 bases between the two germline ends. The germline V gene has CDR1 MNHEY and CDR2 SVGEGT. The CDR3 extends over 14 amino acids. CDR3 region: CASSYLPGDQPQHF. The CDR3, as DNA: TGTGCCAGCAGTTACCTTCCGGGGGATCAGCCCCAGCATTTT.

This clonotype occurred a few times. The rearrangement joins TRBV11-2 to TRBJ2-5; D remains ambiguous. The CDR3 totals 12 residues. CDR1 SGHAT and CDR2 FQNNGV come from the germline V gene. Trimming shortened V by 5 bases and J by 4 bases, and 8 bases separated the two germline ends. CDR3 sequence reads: CASSGEGETQYF. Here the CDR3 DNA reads TGTGCCAGCAGCGGAGAAGGAGAGACCCAGTACTTC.

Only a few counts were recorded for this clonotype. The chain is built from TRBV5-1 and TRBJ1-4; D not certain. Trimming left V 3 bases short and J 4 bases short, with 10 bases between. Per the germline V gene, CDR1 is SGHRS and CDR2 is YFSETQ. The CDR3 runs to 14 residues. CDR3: CASSSGPSNEKLFF. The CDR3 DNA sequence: TGCGCCAGCAGCTCAGGACCTAGTAATGAAAAACTGTTTTTT.

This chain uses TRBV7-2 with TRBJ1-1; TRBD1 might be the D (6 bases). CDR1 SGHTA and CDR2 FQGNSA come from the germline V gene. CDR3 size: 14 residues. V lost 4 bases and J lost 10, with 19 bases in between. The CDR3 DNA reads TGTGCCAGCAGCTCAAGCCCACAGGGACGGGGAGCTTTCTTT. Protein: CASSSSPQGRGAFF.

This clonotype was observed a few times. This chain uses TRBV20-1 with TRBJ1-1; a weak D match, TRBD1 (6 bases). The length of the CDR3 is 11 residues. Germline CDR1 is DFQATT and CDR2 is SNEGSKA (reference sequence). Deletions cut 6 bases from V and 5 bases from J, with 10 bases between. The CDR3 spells CSAKGGTEAFF. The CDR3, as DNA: TGCAGTGCCAAAGGGGGGACTGAAGCTTTCTTT.

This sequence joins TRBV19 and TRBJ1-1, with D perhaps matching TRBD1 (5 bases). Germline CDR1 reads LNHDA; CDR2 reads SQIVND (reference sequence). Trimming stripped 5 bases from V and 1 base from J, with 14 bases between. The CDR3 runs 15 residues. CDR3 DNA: TGTGCCAGTAGTTCGGTGGGGCAGACGAACACTGAAGCTTTCTTT. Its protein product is CASSSVGQTNTEAFF.

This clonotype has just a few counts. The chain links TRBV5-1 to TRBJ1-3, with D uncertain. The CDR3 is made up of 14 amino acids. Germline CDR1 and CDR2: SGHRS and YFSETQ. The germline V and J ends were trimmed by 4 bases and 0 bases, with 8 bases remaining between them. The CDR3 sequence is CASSQYVSGNTIYF. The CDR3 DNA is TGCGCCAGCAGCCAATATGTCTCTGGAAACACCATATATTTT.

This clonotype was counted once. The CDR3 reads CASSLRNRTGRGNGYTF. The DNA of the CDR3 is TGCGCCAGCAGCCTCAGAAATAGGACAGGGCGAGGTAATGGCTACACCTTC. The rearrangement uses TRBV4-1 and TRBJ1-2; 8 positions agree with TRBD1. Germline V gene data show CDR1 as MGHRA and CDR2 as YSYEKL. V lost 4 bases and J lost 6; bases outside the gene matches: 16. The CDR3 covers 17 residues.

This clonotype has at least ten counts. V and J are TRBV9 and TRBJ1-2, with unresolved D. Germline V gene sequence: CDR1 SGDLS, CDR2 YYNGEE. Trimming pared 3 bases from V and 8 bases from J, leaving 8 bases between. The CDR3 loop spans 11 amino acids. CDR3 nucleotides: TGTGCCAGCAGCGGTTACCCAGGCTACACCTTC. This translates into CASSGYPGYTF.

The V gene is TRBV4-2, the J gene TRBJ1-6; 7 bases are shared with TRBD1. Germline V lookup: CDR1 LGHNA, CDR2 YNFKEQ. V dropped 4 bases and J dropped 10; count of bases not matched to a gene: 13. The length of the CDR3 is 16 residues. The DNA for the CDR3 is TGTGCCAGCAGCCCCAACCCGACAGGGCCAGGCTCACCCCTCCACTTT. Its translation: CASSPNPTGPGSPLHF.

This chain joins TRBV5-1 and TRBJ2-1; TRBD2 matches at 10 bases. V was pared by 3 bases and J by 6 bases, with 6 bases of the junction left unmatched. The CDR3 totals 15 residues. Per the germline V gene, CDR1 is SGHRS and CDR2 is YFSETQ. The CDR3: CASSSGTSAVNEQFF. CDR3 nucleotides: TGCGCCAGCAGCTCCGGGACTAGCGCAGTCAATGAGCAGTTCTTC.

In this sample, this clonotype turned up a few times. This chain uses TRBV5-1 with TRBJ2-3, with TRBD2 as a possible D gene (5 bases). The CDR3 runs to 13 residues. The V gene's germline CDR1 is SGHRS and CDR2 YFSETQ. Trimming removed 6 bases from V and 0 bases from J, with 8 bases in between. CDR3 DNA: TGCGCCAGCAACCGGGGAAGCACAGATACGCAGTATTTT. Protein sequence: CASNRGSTDTQYF.

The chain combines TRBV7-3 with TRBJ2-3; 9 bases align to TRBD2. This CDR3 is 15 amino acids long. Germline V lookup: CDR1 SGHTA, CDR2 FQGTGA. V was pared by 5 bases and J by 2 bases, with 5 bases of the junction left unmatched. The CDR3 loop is CASSPGTSSTDTQYF. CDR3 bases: TGTGCCAGCAGCCCAGGGACTAGCTCCACAGATACGCAGTATTTT. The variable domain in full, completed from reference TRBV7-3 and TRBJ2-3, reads GAGVSQTPSNKVTEKGKYVELRCDPISGHTALYWYRQSLGQGPEFLIYFQGTGAADDSGLPNDRFFAVRPEGSVSTLKIQRTERGDSAVYLCASSPGTSSTDTQYFGPGTRLTVL.

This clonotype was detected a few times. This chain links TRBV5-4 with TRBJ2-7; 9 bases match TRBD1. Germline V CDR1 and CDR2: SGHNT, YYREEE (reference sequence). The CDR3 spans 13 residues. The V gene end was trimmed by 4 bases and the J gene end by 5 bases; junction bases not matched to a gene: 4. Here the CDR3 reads CASSRQGGHEQYF. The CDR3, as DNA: TGTGCCAGCAGCAGACAGGGGGGGCACGAGCAGTACTTC. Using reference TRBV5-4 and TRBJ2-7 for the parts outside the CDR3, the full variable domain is ETGVTQSPTHLIKTRGQQVTLRCSSQSGHNTVSWYQQALGQGPQFIFQYYREEENGRGNFPPRFSGLQFPNYSSELNVNALELDDSALYLCASSRQGGHEQYFGPGTRLTVT.

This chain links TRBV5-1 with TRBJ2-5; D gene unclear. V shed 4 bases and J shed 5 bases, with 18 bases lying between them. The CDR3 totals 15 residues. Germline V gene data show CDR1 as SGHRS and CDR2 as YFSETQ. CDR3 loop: CASSPVSTPPETQYF. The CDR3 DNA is TGCGCCAGCAGCCCGGTTTCGACTCCCCCTGAGACCCAGTACTTC.

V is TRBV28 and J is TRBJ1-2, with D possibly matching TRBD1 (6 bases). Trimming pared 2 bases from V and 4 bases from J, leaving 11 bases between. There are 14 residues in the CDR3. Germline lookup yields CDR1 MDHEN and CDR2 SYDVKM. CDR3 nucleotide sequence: TGTGCCAGCAGTTTACCGACAGGAACCTATGGCTACACCTTC. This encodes CASSLPTGTYGYTF.

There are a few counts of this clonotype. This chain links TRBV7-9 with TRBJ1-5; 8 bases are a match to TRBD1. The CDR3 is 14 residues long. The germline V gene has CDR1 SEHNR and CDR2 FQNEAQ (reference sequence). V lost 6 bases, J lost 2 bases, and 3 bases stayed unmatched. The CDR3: CASSRGQGNQPQHF. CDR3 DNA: TGTGCCAGCAGTCGGGGACAGGGCAATCAGCCCCAGCATTTT.

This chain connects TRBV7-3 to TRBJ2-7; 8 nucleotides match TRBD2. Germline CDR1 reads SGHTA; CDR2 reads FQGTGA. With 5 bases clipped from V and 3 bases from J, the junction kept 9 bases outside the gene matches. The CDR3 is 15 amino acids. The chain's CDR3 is CASSPMPGLGYEQYF. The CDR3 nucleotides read TGTGCCAGCAGCCCTATGCCGGGACTAGGCTACGAGCAGTACTTC.

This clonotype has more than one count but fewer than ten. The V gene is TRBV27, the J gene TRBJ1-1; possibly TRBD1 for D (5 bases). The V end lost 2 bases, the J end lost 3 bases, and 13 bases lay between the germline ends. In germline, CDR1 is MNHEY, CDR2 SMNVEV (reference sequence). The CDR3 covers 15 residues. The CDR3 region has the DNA TGTGCCAGCAGTTTAGTCTCGGCGGGGGACACTGAAGCTTTCTTT. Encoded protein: CASSLVSAGDTEAFF.

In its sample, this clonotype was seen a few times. CDR3 sequence (DNA): TGTGCCAGCTCAACGGGAGAGGACACTGAAGCTTTCTTT. The encoded protein is CASSTGEDTEAFF. The chain carries TRBV18 and TRBJ1-1; D gene ambiguous. The ends were cut back, 5 bases at V and 3 bases at J, with 10 bases in the middle. The CDR3 runs 13 residues. Germline CDR1 KGHSH, CDR2 LQKENI. The variable domain in full, with the rest retrieved from reference TRBV18 and TRBJ1-1, is NAGVMQNPRHLVRRRGQEARLRCSPMKGHSHVYWYRQLPEEGLKFMVYLQKENIIDESGMPKERFSAEFPKEGPSILRIQQVVRGDSAAYFCASSTGEDTEAFFGQGTRLTVV.

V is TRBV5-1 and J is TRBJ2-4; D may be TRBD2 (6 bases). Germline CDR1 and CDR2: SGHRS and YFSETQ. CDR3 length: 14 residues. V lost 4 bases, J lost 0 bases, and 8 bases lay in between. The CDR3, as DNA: TGCGCCAGCAGCCCGGGAGTAGCCAAAAACATTCAGTACTTC. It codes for CASSPGVAKNIQYF.

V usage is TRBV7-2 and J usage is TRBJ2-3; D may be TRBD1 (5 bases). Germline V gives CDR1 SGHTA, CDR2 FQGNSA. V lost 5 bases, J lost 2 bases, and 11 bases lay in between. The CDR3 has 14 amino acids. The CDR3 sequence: CASSLRQYTDTQYF. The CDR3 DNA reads TGTGCCAGCAGCCTAAGACAGTACACAGATACGCAGTATTTT.

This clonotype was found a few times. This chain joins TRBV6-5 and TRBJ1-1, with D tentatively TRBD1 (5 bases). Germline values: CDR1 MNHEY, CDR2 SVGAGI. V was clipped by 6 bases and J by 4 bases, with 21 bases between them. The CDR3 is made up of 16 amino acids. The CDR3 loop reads CASSRRPGSFGTEAFF. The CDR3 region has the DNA TGTGCCAGCAGCCGCCGCCCAGGGAGTTTCGGCACTGAAGCTTTCTTT.

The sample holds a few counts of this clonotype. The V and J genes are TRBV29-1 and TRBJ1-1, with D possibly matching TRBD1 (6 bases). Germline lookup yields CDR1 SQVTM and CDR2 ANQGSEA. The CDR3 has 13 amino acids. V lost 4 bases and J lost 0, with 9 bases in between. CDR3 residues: CSVAGALNTEAFF. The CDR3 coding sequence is TGCAGCGTTGCAGGGGCCTTGAACACTGAAGCTTTCTTT. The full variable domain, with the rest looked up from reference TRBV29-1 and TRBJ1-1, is SAVISQKPSRDICQRGTSLTIQCQVDSQVTMMFWYRQQPGQSLTLIATANQGSEATYESGFVIDKFPISRPNLTFSTLTVSNMSPEDSSIYLCSVAGALNTEAFFGQGTRLTVV.

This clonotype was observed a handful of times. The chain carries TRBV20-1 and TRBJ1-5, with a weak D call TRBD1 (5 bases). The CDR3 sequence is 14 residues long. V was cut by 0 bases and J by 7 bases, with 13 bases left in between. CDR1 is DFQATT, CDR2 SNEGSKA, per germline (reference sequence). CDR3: CSARDRDVHQPQHF. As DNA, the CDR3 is TGCAGTGCTAGAGACAGGGATGTCCACCAGCCCCAGCATTTT.